Listed here are 22 T cell receptor beta chains from one sample, sequenced in a study of vaccination and CD4 T cells after COVID-19. Their target antigens are unknown. Once obtained from cultured CD4+ T cells, the DNA was sequenced using the Oncomine TCR Beta short-read assay. TCRdb passed the PCR reads through MiXCR, listing each CDR3 protein once. The sample has 20,000 to 25,000 distinct CDR3 sequences; less than 40% are singletons. The time point is: late sampling 161 to 241 days after vaccination in three convalescent patients. Treatment meaning: roughly 11-day PBMC culture with coronavirus spike peptide pools or control peptides (ViraFEST assay). Sequencing was performed on CD4+ T cells from blood, cultured in vitro, taken about 7 months after SARS-CoV-2 vaccination. The receptors shown here come from a human donor who had recovered from COVID-19.

This clonotype showed up just once. The rearrangement links TRBV2 to TRBJ2-1; D perhaps matches TRBD1 (7 bases). The CDR3 runs 14 residues. Germline lookup yields CDR1 SNHLY and CDR2 FYNNEI. Trimming took 6 bases from V and 0 from J, leaving 9 bases between them. The CDR3 region is CASRQGGSYNEQFF. The DNA for the CDR3 is TGTGCCAGCAGGCAGGGGGGCTCCTACAATGAGCAGTTCTTC.

The chain employs TRBV6-1 and TRBJ2-1; a weak D match, TRBD1 (5 bases). The CDR3 is 12 residues long. Germline CDR1 is MNHNS and CDR2 is SASEGT. Trimming took off 5 bases at V and 12 bases at J, with 14 bases between the two ends. The CDR3 region is CASSRAGILQFF. CDR3 in DNA: TGTGCCAGCAGTCGGGCAGGGATTTTGCAGTTCTTC.

This clonotype was seen only a few times. The chain carries TRBV6-5 and TRBJ1-2; the D gene is possibly TRBD1 (6 bases). Germline V gives CDR1 MNHEY, CDR2 SVGAGI. This CDR3 region has 15 residues. Trimming removed 2 bases from V and 0 bases from J, with 10 bases in between. Here the CDR3 reads CASSYPDSPNYGYTF. CDR3 DNA: TGTGCCAGCAGTTACCCGGACAGCCCTAACTATGGCTACACCTTC.

V and J are TRBV6-2 or TRBV6-3 and TRBJ2-7, with D perhaps TRBD2 (6 bases). The CDR3 consists of 15 residues. Germline-derived CDR1 and CDR2 are MNHEY and SVGEGT. Deletions cut 4 bases from V and 3 bases from J, with 16 bases between. The CDR3 DNA sequence: TGTGCCAGCAGTTCCACCGGGCGGGGCCTCTACGAGCAGTACTTC. Protein sequence: CASSSTGRGLYEQYF.

This clonotype was counted only a few times. CDR3 coding DNA: TGTGCCAGCAGAGGCAGCGGAAATGAGCAGTTCTTC. It encodes CASRGSGNEQFF. V is TRBV7-2 and J is TRBJ2-1, with a possible D match to TRBD2 (5 bases). Deletions cut 6 bases from V and 7 bases from J, with 10 bases between. The CDR3 sequence is 12 residues long. From germline, CDR1 is SGHTA and CDR2 FQGNSA.

The V gene is TRBV20-1, the J gene TRBJ1-3; D perhaps matches TRBD1 (6 bases). Germline CDR1 DFQATT, CDR2 SNEGSKA (reference sequence). The CDR3 has 14 amino acids. Trimming left V 5 bases short and J 4 bases short, with 15 bases between. The chain's CDR3 is CSAVGGAGGNTIYF. The CDR3, as DNA: TGCAGTGCTGTTGGGGGCGCAGGAGGAAACACCATATATTTT.

The chain combines TRBV28 with TRBJ1-6; D is perhaps TRBD1 (5 bases). Trimming took 6 bases from V and 8 from J, leaving 14 bases between them. The CDR3 loop spans 14 amino acids. Germline CDR1 reads MDHEN; CDR2 reads SYDVKM. In nucleotides, the CDR3 is TGTGCCAGCAGGCCCGAGGACACCCATTCACCCCTCCACTTT. Protein: CASRPEDTHSPLHF.

This clonotype was counted between two and nine times. The chain recombines TRBV27 with TRBJ2-7; 7 positions agree with TRBD1. CDR3 size: 14 residues. Per germline, CDR1 MNHEY and CDR2 SMNVEV (reference sequence). V trimming: 6 bases; J trimming: 2 bases; junction bases outside the gene matches: 7. CDR3 sequence: CASSRTGDPYEQYF. The DNA of the CDR3 is TGTGCCAGCAGCAGAACAGGGGACCCCTACGAGCAGTACTTC.

The chain employs TRBV20-1 and TRBJ2-7, with D uncertain. The CDR3 length is 13 residues. Germline values: CDR1 DFQATT, CDR2 SNEGSKA (reference sequence). With 1 base removed from V and 4 bases from J, the gap between germline ends came to 11 bases. CDR3 bases: TGCAGTGCTAGAGGCGGCCGACGGTACGAGCAGTACTTC. This codes for CSARGGRRYEQYF.

CDR3 in amino acids: CSARETAVMNTEAFF. For the CDR3, the DNA is TGCAGTGCTAGAGAAACGGCAGTGATGAACACTGAAGCTTTCTTT. The chain is built from TRBV20-1 and TRBJ1-1, with D hard to call. The germline V gene encodes CDR1 DFQATT and CDR2 SNEGSKA (reference sequence). V dropped 0 bases and J dropped 0 bases, with 11 bases sitting between them. The CDR3 is made up of 15 amino acids.

The chain combines TRBV20-1 with TRBJ2-7; the D gene is possibly TRBD2 (6 bases). The CDR3 is made up of 17 amino acids. The germline V gene has CDR1 DFQATT and CDR2 SNEGSKA (reference sequence). The V end was cut by 0 bases, the J end by 0 bases, with 18 bases between. The CDR3 DNA reads as TGCAGTGCTAGAGATTTTGTAGGAGGGTCCTACTCCTACGAGCAGTACTTC. Translation gives CSARDFVGGSYSYEQYF.

J is TRBJ2-2 and V is TRBV7-9; D is uncertain. V was clipped by 7 bases and J by 3 bases, with 9 bases between them. Germline values: CDR1 SEHNR, CDR2 FQNEAQ (reference sequence). This CDR3 contains 13 residues. For the CDR3, the DNA is TGTGCCAGCACCCTCAGCTACACCGGGGAGCTGTTTTTT. As protein: CASTLSYTGELFF.

This clonotype was counted a few times. V gene TRBV20-1 combines with J gene TRBJ2-7, with 7 bases aligning to TRBD2. The CDR3 is 12 amino acids. The junction had 9 bases not matched to a gene; V was cut back by 6 bases and J by 7 bases. CDR1 is DFQATT, CDR2 SNEGSKA, per germline (reference sequence). CDR3 bases: TGCAGTGCCGAGCGGGATAGTGAAGAGCAGTACTTC. Translation: CSAERDSEEQYF.

The chain has TRBV27 and TRBJ1-2, with D unresolved. CDR3 size: 12 residues. Trimming cost V 5 bases and J 11 bases, with 15 bases left between them. Germline V gene data show CDR1 as MNHEY and CDR2 as SMNVEV (reference sequence). CDR3 amino acids: CASSPTDSRYTF. CDR3 bases: TGTGCCAGCAGTCCCACTGATTCGAGGTACACCTTC.

This clonotype appeared a few times. The chain is built from TRBV19 and TRBJ1-5; a possible D gene is TRBD1 (5 bases). The CDR3 is made up of 12 amino acids. Trimming removed 6 bases at V and 11 bases at J, with 14 bases between. Germline CDR1 reads LNHDA; CDR2 reads SQIVND (reference sequence). CDR3 coding DNA: TGTGCCAGTAGGTTGGGGGGAGCGGCCCAGCATTTT. This translates into CASRLGGAAQHF.

The V and J genes are TRBV28 and TRBJ2-5, with D maybe TRBD2 (6 bases). Deletions cut 4 bases from V and 8 bases from J, with 14 bases between. The germline gives CDR1 MDHEN, CDR2 SYDVKM. The CDR3 is 13 amino acids. This CDR3 is CASSSGAMLTQYF. The CDR3 DNA sequence: TGTGCCAGCAGTTCGGGAGCCATGTTAACCCAGTACTTC.

J is TRBJ2-7 and V is TRBV7-2, with TRBD2 matching 12 bases. The CDR3 covers 15 residues. The J segment lost 8 bases and the V segment lost 4 bases, leaving 9 bases of the junction unmatched. CDR1 is SGHTA, CDR2 FQGNSA, per germline. The CDR3 DNA reads as TGTGCCAGCAGCTCTCAGCCGGGACTAGCGGGTCAGCAGTACTTC. This encodes CASSSQPGLAGQQYF.

This rearrangement joins TRBV7-9 to TRBJ1-5, with D possibly matching TRBD1 (5 bases). The germline V and J ends were trimmed by 3 bases and 0 bases, with 9 bases remaining between them. CDR3 length: 15 amino acids. CDR1 and CDR2 from the germline V gene are SEHNR and FQNEAQ (reference sequence). Written as DNA, the CDR3 is TGTGCCAGCAGCTTGGGACCTCATAGCAATCAGCCCCAGCATTTT. Its protein is CASSLGPHSNQPQHF.

This clonotype has more than one count but fewer than ten. This sequence joins TRBV27 and TRBJ1-2, with D possibly TRBD1 on 5 matching bases. Trimming shortened V by 3 bases and J by 8 bases, and 16 bases separated the two germline ends. The CDR3 is 14 residues long. Germline CDR1 is MNHEY and CDR2 is SMNVEV (reference sequence). CDR3 in amino acids: CASSFQGRTGGYTF. In DNA, the CDR3 is TGTGCCAGCAGTTTTCAGGGTCGAACGGGGGGCTACACCTTC.

The chain employs TRBV6-1 and TRBJ1-2; D is unresolved. The germline V gene has CDR1 MNHNS and CDR2 SASEGT. V was cut by 0 bases and J by 5 bases, with 13 bases left in between. This CDR3 contains 15 residues. The CDR3 DNA reads as TGTGCCAGCAGTGAAGCTAGGGAGGTGGGATATGGCTACACCTTC. Its translation: CASSEAREVGYGYTF.

This clonotype has just one count. CDR3 protein: CASSLDRIGVAFF. CDR3 in DNA: TGTGCCAGCAGTTTAGACAGGATCGGTGTAGCTTTCTTT. The chain recombines TRBV28 with TRBJ1-1, with D perhaps TRBD1 (6 bases). Germline V gene lookup returns CDR1 MDHEN and CDR2 SYDVKM. The CDR3 is 13 residues long. Trimming took 2 bases from V and 10 from J, leaving 14 bases between them.

J is TRBJ1-2 and V is TRBV24-1; D is perhaps TRBD1 (6 bases). The germline V gene has CDR1 KGHDR and CDR2 SFDVKD. The CDR3 runs to 14 residues. V lost 3 bases to trimming and J lost 8 bases, with 15 bases between them. CDR3 sequence (DNA): TGTGCCACCAGTGATCCCAGGGGTCTCGACGGCTACACCTTC. Amino acid sequence: CATSDPRGLDGYTF.